A selection of T cell receptor beta chains follows, all from one sample in a study of blood T cell repertoires in COVID-19. TCRdb's copy holds only in-frame clones and misses some; the assay was immunoSEQ multiplex PCR. The profile shows about 87,000 clones, around 87% of them singletons. The sample consisted of peripheral blood. The source of these receptors is a middle-aged man with acute or convalescent COVID-19. Each CDR3 is given with its conserved first and last residue. The D gene is left open where the match is weak. Only part of the rows carry a size: once, few, many, or a class if the clone is expanded.

D,size,V,J,CDR3,DNA
NA,NA,TRBV12-3/TRBV12-4,TRBJ2-7,CASSLSGYEQYF,TGTGCCAGCAGTTTATCAGGCTACGAGCAGTACTTC
NA,NA,TRBV2,TRBJ2-1,CASLTTSYNEQFF,TGTGCCAGTTTAACTACCTCCTACAATGAGCAGTTCTTC
NA,NA,TRBV5-1,TRBJ1-1,CASSQGRGGGAFF,TGCGCCAGCAGCCAAGGCCGGGGGGGAGGCGCTTTCTTT
TRBD1,NA,TRBV2,TRBJ1-3,CATEGRQGVNTIYF,TGTGCCACCGAAGGCCGACAGGGAGTAAACACCATATATTTT
NA,NA,TRBV6-6,TRBJ1-1,CASQREGYTEAFF,TGTGCCAGCCAACGGGAAGGGTACACCGAAGCTTTCTTT
NA,NA,TRBV5-1,TRBJ2-6,CASSLGGSGANVLTF,TGCGCCAGCAGCTTAGGAGGGTCTGGGGCCAACGTCCTGACTTTC
TRBD1,once,TRBV18,TRBJ1-6,CASSPTGQGGSPLHF,TGTGCCAGCTCACCAACGGGACAGGGAGGTTCACCCCTCCACTTT
NA,NA,TRBV6-5,TRBJ1-2,CASSYRENSYGYTF,TGTGCCAGCAGTTACCGGGAGAATAGCTATGGCTACACCTTC
NA,NA,TRBV5-8,TRBJ2-3,CASSLVRHTDTQYF,TGTGCCAGCAGCTTGGTCAGACACACAGATACGCAGTATTTT
NA,NA,TRBV4-1,TRBJ1-5,CASSGLTSNQPQHF,TGCGCCAGCAGTGGACTTACCAGCAATCAGCCCCAGCATTTT
NA,few,TRBV4-3,TRBJ1-1,CASSQEQGTLTEAFF,TGCGCCAGCAGCCAAGAACAGGGAACGTTGACTGAAGCTTTCTTT
NA,NA,TRBV30,TRBJ1-3,CAWSGSGNTIYF,TGTGCCTGGAGCGGTTCTGGAAACACCATATATTTT
NA,once,TRBV3-1/TRBV3-2,TRBJ2-1,CASSRETRDEQFF,TGTGCCAGCAGCCGAGAAACGAGGGATGAGCAGTTCTTC
TRBD2,NA,TRBV7-8,TRBJ2-5,CASSSRVGRERQTQYF,TGTGCCAGCAGTAGCAGGGTGGGGCGGGAGCGGCAGACCCAGTACTTC
TRBD1,NA,TRBV6-5,TRBJ1-2,CASSRHRGDYGYTF,TGTGCCAGCAGTCGCCACAGGGGAGACTATGGCTACACCTTC
NA,NA,TRBV25-1,TRBJ1-2,CASSHFMGGYTF,TGTGCCAGCAGCCATTTCATGGGCGGCTACACCTTC
NA,NA,TRBV27,TRBJ1-4,CASSYPGGEKLFF,TGTGCCAGCAGTTACCCGGGGGGGGAAAAACTGTTTTTT
TRBD1,NA,TRBV6-4,TRBJ2-7,CASSFPGTGPFGVPTYEQYF,TGTGCCAGCAGTTTCCCCGGGACAGGGCCCTTCGGGGTACCAACCTACGAGCAGTACTTC
TRBD1,many,TRBV7-2,TRBJ1-2,CASSLFLGTESYGYTF,TGTGCCAGCAGCTTATTTCTCGGGACAGAATCCTATGGCTACACCTTC
TRBD1,NA,TRBV11-2,TRBJ1-2,CASSLVSDRATYGYTF,TGTGCCAGCAGCTTAGTCTCGGACAGGGCGACCTATGGCTACACCTTC
NA,NA,TRBV5-8,TRBJ1-4,CASSAGQRTTNEKLFF,TGTGCCAGCAGCGCCGGACAGAGAACAACTAATGAAAAACTGTTTTTT
NA,NA,TRBV18,TRBJ2-7,CASSRAGGGEQYF,TGTGCCAGCTCACGGGCAGGGGGAGGCGAGCAGTACTTC
TRBD2,NA,TRBV5-4,TRBJ2-3,CASSLGSGNTDTQYF,TGTGCCAGCAGCTTGGGTAGCGGGAACACAGATACGCAGTATTTT
TRBD1,NA,TRBV18,TRBJ1-4,CASSPRGLGEKLFF,TGTGCCAGCTCACCGAGGGGGCTGGGGGAAAAACTGTTTTTT
TRBD1,NA,TRBV6-5,TRBJ1-1,CASRTTNRGRDEAFF,TGTGCCAGCAGAACAACGAACAGGGGAAGGGATGAAGCTTTCTTT
NA,few,TRBV29-1,TRBJ1-1,CSVEESRIAFF,TGCAGCGTTGAAGAGTCCAGGATTGCTTTCTTT
NA,NA,TRBV4-1,TRBJ2-7,CASSQARDNEQYF,TGCGCCAGCAGCCAAGCCAGGGATAACGAGCAGTACTTC
NA,NA,TRBV5-1,TRBJ1-3,CASTTAGGRGNTIYF,TGCGCCAGCACCACGGCGGGGGGTCGCGGAAACACCATATATTTT
TRBD2,NA,TRBV11-3,TRBJ2-3,CASSFSLAGGTDTQYF,TGTGCCAGCAGCTTCTCGCTAGCGGGAGGGACGGATACGCAGTATTTT
TRBD1,NA,TRBV10-2,TRBJ1-2,CASGSLQGADGYTF,TGCGCCAGCGGATCCTTACAGGGGGCTGATGGCTACACCTTC
NA,NA,TRBV5-1,TRBJ1-6,CASSPNNSPLHF,TGCGCCAGCAGCCCAAATAATTCACCCCTCCACTTT
NA,NA,TRBV7-3,TRBJ2-7,CASSVDGKSSYEQYF,TGTGCCAGCAGTGTGGACGGGAAGAGCTCCTACGAGCAGTACTTC
NA,once,TRBV20-1,TRBJ1-5,CSASRGAGTQPQHF,TGCAGTGCTAGTCGGGGGGCAGGGACACAGCCCCAGCATTTT
NA,NA,TRBV5-1,TRBJ1-1,CASSLTGLNTEAFF,TGCGCCAGCAGCTTGACAGGGTTGAACACTGAAGCTTTCTTT
NA,few,TRBV7-2,TRBJ1-2,CASSQIGTTYGYTF,TGTGCCAGCAGCCAAATTGGGACTACCTATGGCTACACCTTC
NA,NA,TRBV20-1,TRBJ1-4,CSASLTGLANEKLFF,TGCAGTGCTAGTTTAACAGGGTTAGCTAATGAAAAACTGTTTTTT
TRBD2,NA,TRBV11-3,TRBJ2-7,CASSSASGGTNEQYF,TGTGCCAGCAGCTCAGCAAGCGGGGGGACTAACGAGCAGTACTTC
TRBD1,NA,TRBV5-8,TRBJ1-2,CASRPDRGNYGYTF,TGTGCCAGCAGGCCGGACAGGGGCAACTATGGCTACACCTTC
NA,once,TRBV24-1,TRBJ2-3,CATSAQGSWADTQYF,TGTGCCACCAGTGCTCAGGGTAGTTGGGCAGATACGCAGTATTTT
TRBD1,NA,TRBV5-1,TRBJ1-2,CASSLGTGGAYGYTF,TGCGCCAGCAGCCTCGGGACAGGGGGAGCCTATGGCTACACCTTC